The 4 T cell receptor beta chains below were found in one sample sequenced in a study of cytomegalovirus exposure and HLA in healthy donors. TCRdb keeps only in-frame clones here, not all; method: immunoSEQ multiplex PCR. The sample includes more than 250,000 clones, around 90% of them seen just once. The sequencing input was PBMCs. The receptors derive from a woman aged 30 to 39 in good health and CMV-seronegative.

The rearrangement links TRBV7-8 to TRBJ2-7; D uncertain. Per the germline V gene, CDR1 is SGHVS and CDR2 is FQNEAQ. The CDR3 runs to 13 residues. Trimming pared 4 bases from V and 0 bases from J, leaving 7 bases between. CDR3 amino acids: CASSSPSSYEQYF. In DNA, the CDR3 is TGTGCCAGCAGCTCGCCGAGCTCCTACGAGCAGTACTTC.

The V call is TRBV29-1, the J call TRBJ1-2, with 12 nucleotides matching TRBD1. J was trimmed by 8 bases and V by 3 bases; bases with no gene match: 4. Germline CDR1 SQVTM, CDR2 ANQGSEA. This CDR3 contains 13 residues. As DNA, the CDR3 is TGCAGCGTTGATACCGGGACAGGGGGCGGCTACACCTTC. Translation: CSVDTGTGGGYTF. Full variable domain (remainder filled in from reference TRBV29-1 and TRBJ1-2): SAVISQKPSRDICQRGTSLTIQCQVDSQVTMMFWYRQQPGQSLTLIATANQGSEATYESGFVIDKFPISRPNLTFSTLTVSNMSPEDSSIYLCSVDTGTGGGYTFGSGTRLTVV.

This clone was recorded only once. V is TRBV4-3 and J is TRBJ2-3; 15 positions match TRBD2. The CDR3 consists of 16 residues. V shed 4 bases, J shed 6 bases, and the junction held 5 bases outside the gene matches. Germline V gene data show CDR1 as LGHNA and CDR2 as YSLEER. Here the CDR3 DNA reads TGCGCCAGCAGCCGGGGACTAGCGGGAGGCCCTGATACGCAGTATTTT. Amino acid sequence: CASSRGLAGGPDTQYF.

The chain combines TRBV25-1 with TRBJ2-3, with 7 bases matching TRBD1. CDR1 and CDR2 from the germline V gene are MGHDK and SYGVNS. Germline trimming cut 2 bases from V and 2 bases from J; bases unmatched to any gene: 4. The length of the CDR3 is 15 residues. The chain's CDR3 is CASSEGTAPTDTQYF. CDR3 coding DNA: TGTGCCAGCAGTGAAGGGACAGCTCCCACAGATACGCAGTATTTT.